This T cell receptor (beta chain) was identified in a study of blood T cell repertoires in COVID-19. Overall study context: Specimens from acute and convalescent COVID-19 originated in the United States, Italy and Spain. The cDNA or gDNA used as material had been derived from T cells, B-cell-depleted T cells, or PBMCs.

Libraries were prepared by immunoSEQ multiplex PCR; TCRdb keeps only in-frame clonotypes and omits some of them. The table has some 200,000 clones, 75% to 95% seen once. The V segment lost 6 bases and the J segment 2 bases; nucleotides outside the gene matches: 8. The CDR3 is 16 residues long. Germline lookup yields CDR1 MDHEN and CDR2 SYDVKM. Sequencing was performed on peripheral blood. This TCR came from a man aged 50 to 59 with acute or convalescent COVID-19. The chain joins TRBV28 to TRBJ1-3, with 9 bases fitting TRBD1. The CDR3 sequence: CASRSTGTGTGNTIYF. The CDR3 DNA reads TGTGCCAGCAGGTCAACCGGGACAGGGACTGGAAACACCATATATTTT.